This T cell receptor beta chain was sequenced for a study of T cell responses to AZD1222 COVID-19 vaccine. Study outcomes and limitations: Spike-specific TCR repertoires showed rising breadth and depth after two AZD1222 doses. Epitopes outside B.1.351 and B.1.1.7 mutated regions reportedly drew nearly half of spike TCRs. The donors showed a predominance of white British ancestry and of females, with possible underestimation of clonal diversity.

TCRdb keeps only in-frame clones here, not all; method: immunoSEQ multiplex PCR. The data show 150,000 to 200,000 clones, with 80% to 90% seen just once and 4.3% held by the top ten. This clone has a single count. The antigen remains undetermined. This specimen was peripheral blood, taken 28 days after the second dose of the MenACWY control vaccine. The receptor was isolated from an adult who received the MenACWY meningococcal vaccine as a control.

The CDR3 coding sequence is TGTGCCAGCAGTTTGGGACAGCTCCGGGGAAGCAATCAGCCCCAGCATTTT. It is translated as CASSLGQLRGSNQPQHF. This rearrangement joins TRBV28 to TRBJ1-5, with TRBD1 identical over 7 bases. The germline V gene has CDR1 MDHEN and CDR2 SYDVKM. CDR3 length: 17 amino acids. The V and J ends lost 3 bases and 1 base, in that order; junction bases with no gene match: 9. The whole variable domain, remainder taken from reference TRBV28 and TRBJ1-5, is DVKVTQSSRYLVKRTGEKVFLECVQDMDHENMFWYRQDPGLGLRLIYFSYDVKMKEKGDIPEGYSVSREKKERFSLILESASTNQTSMYLCASSLGQLRGSNQPQHFGDGTRLSIL.